Listed below are T cell receptor beta chains from one sample, sequenced in a study of T-cell reconstitution after alpha-beta-depleted transplantation in children. TCRdb re-called the PCR reads through MiXCR, storing one row per CDR3 protein. Among 100,000 to 120,000 distinct CDR3 sequences listed, about a tenth were seen once. Here the sequenced sample was PBMCs from the stem cell graft donor, taken from the stem cell graft. The receptors stem from a human donor who donated a stem cell graft to a child with acute lymphoblastic leukemia. Each CDR3 is given with its conserved first and last residue. The D gene is left open where the match is weak. Rows may omit the clone size; those that give it use once, few, many or a size class.

d_call: NA
j_call: TRBJ2-2
clone_size: large
v_call: TRBV3-1
cdr3_aa: CASSYTGELFF
cdr3_nt: TGTGCCAGCAGCTACACCGGGGAGCTGTTTTTT

d_call: TRBD1
j_call: TRBJ1-4
clone_size: NA
v_call: TRBV18
cdr3_aa: CASSRGTANEKLFF
cdr3_nt: TGTGCCAGCTCCCGTGGGACAGCTAATGAAAAACTGTTTTTT

d_call: NA
j_call: TRBJ2-7
clone_size: many
v_call: TRBV10-3
cdr3_aa: CATKGGDPSDEQYF
cdr3_nt: TGTGCCACTAAAGGCGGAGATCCCAGCGACGAGCAGTACTTC

d_call: TRBD2
j_call: TRBJ2-1
clone_size: few
v_call: TRBV6-5
cdr3_aa: CASSFTTSAPIYNEQFF
cdr3_nt: TGTGCCAGCAGCTTTACTACTAGCGCCCCAATCTACAATGAGCAGTTCTTC

d_call: TRBD2
j_call: TRBJ2-3
clone_size: many
v_call: TRBV4-3
cdr3_aa: CASSQETAGGHGDTQYF
cdr3_nt: TGCGCCAGCAGCCAAGAGACAGCGGGAGGACACGGAGATACGCAGTATTTT

d_call: TRBD2
j_call: TRBJ2-1
clone_size: NA
v_call: TRBV4-2
cdr3_aa: CASSGPAGWWSYNEQFF
cdr3_nt: TGTGCCAGCAGCGGGCCAGCGGGATGGTGGTCCTACAATGAGCAGTTCTTT

d_call: TRBD2
j_call: TRBJ2-2
clone_size: NA
v_call: TRBV7-9
cdr3_aa: CASSLLGGFGTGELFF
cdr3_nt: TGTGCCAGCAGCTTACTGGGAGGGTTCGGCACCGGGGAGCTGTTTTTT

d_call: NA
j_call: TRBJ2-2
clone_size: many
v_call: TRBV11-2
cdr3_aa: CASSLVTPNTGELFF
cdr3_nt: TGTGCCAGCAGCTTAGTTACCCCGAACACCGGGGAGCTGTTTTTT

d_call: NA
j_call: TRBJ2-7
clone_size: many
v_call: TRBV6-2/TRBV6-3
cdr3_aa: CASSGEQGAPYEQYF
cdr3_nt: TGTGCCAGCAGTGGAGAACAGGGCGCGCCCTACGAGCAGTACTTC

d_call: NA
j_call: TRBJ1-1
clone_size: NA
v_call: TRBV5-1
cdr3_aa: CASSVTANMNAEAFF
cdr3_nt: TGCGCCAGCAGCGTGACAGCCAACATGAACGCTGAAGCTTTCTTT

d_call: NA
j_call: TRBJ1-1
clone_size: many
v_call: TRBV18
cdr3_aa: CASSPGTRNTEAFF
cdr3_nt: TGTGCCAGCTCACCAGGGACACGGAACACTGAAGCTTTCTTT

d_call: NA
j_call: TRBJ1-6
clone_size: many
v_call: TRBV2
cdr3_aa: CASSDPREDSPLHF
cdr3_nt: TGTGCCAGCAGTGACCCCAGGGAAGACTCACCCCTCCACTTT

d_call: NA
j_call: TRBJ2-7
clone_size: many
v_call: TRBV27
cdr3_aa: CASSWSALLREEQYF
cdr3_nt: TGTGCCAGCAGTTGGTCAGCCCTATTACGTGAGGAGCAGTACTTC

d_call: TRBD2
j_call: TRBJ2-3
clone_size: many
v_call: TRBV20-1
cdr3_aa: CSTGLRLAGVSTDTQYF
cdr3_nt: TGCAGTACCGGCCTCCGACTAGCGGGAGTATCTACAGATACGCAGTATTTT

d_call: TRBD1
j_call: TRBJ2-7
clone_size: many
v_call: TRBV20-1
cdr3_aa: CSARGDRGSYEQYF
cdr3_nt: TGCAGTGCTAGAGGGGACAGGGGATCCTACGAGCAGTACTTC

d_call: TRBD1
j_call: TRBJ1-2
clone_size: many
v_call: TRBV20-1
cdr3_aa: CSARGQGGGYTF
cdr3_nt: TGCAGTGCTAGGGGACAGGGTGGTGGCTACACCTTC

d_call: NA
j_call: TRBJ2-7
clone_size: few
v_call: TRBV7-2
cdr3_aa: CASSVGPRFEQYF
cdr3_nt: TGTGCCAGCAGCGTAGGTCCTAGATTCGAGCAGTACTTC

d_call: NA
j_call: TRBJ2-5
clone_size: many
v_call: TRBV4-1
cdr3_aa: CASSQVTGGYQTQYF
cdr3_nt: TGCGCCAGCAGCCAAGTCACCGGGGGCTATCAGACCCAGTACTTC

d_call: NA
j_call: TRBJ2-2
clone_size: many
v_call: TRBV27
cdr3_aa: CATRGTGTGELFF
cdr3_nt: TGTGCCACCAGGGGGACTGGCACCGGGGAGCTGTTTTTT

d_call: TRBD2
j_call: TRBJ2-3
clone_size: NA
v_call: TRBV29-1
cdr3_aa: CSVEFTSGRKTDTQYF
cdr3_nt: TGCAGCGTTGAGTTCACTAGCGGGAGGAAGACAGATACGCAGTATTTT

d_call: TRBD2
j_call: TRBJ2-2
clone_size: many
v_call: TRBV4-3
cdr3_aa: CASSQDRLAGPGELFF
cdr3_nt: TGCGCCAGCAGCCAAGATCGGCTAGCGGGTCCCGGGGAGCTGTTTTTT

d_call: NA
j_call: TRBJ2-5
clone_size: many
v_call: TRBV20-1
cdr3_aa: CSARAFGETQYF
cdr3_nt: TGCAGTGCTAGAGCATTCGGGGAGACCCAGTACTTC

d_call: NA
j_call: TRBJ2-5
clone_size: many
v_call: TRBV12-3/TRBV12-4
cdr3_aa: CASSRQAQETQYF
cdr3_nt: TGTGCCAGCAGCCGACAGGCTCAAGAGACCCAGTACTTC

d_call: NA
j_call: TRBJ1-6
clone_size: many
v_call: TRBV12-3/TRBV12-4
cdr3_aa: CASSDGGGSYNSPLHF
cdr3_nt: TGTGCCAGCAGCGATGGGGGGGGCTCCTATAATTCACCCCTCCACTTT

d_call: TRBD1
j_call: TRBJ1-6
clone_size: many
v_call: TRBV12-3/TRBV12-4
cdr3_aa: CASSRTGTGVNSPLHF
cdr3_nt: TGTGCCAGCAGTCGTACGGGGACAGGGGTAAATTCACCCCTCCACTTT

d_call: TRBD1
j_call: TRBJ1-1
clone_size: NA
v_call: TRBV7-8
cdr3_aa: CASSLEDRGPHTEAFF
cdr3_nt: TGTGCCAGCAGCTTAGAGGACAGGGGGCCCCACACTGAAGCTTTCTTT

d_call: NA
j_call: TRBJ2-1
clone_size: many
v_call: TRBV20-1
cdr3_aa: CSAETRLEQFF
cdr3_nt: TGCAGTGCTGAGACTAGACTCGAGCAGTTCTTC

d_call: NA
j_call: TRBJ2-7
clone_size: many
v_call: TRBV5-5
cdr3_aa: CASSFGGDSYEQYF
cdr3_nt: TGTGCCAGCAGCTTTGGCGGGGATTCCTACGAGCAGTACTTC

d_call: NA
j_call: TRBJ2-7
clone_size: medium-sized
v_call: TRBV7-9
cdr3_aa: CASSSDYYEQYF
cdr3_nt: TGTGCCAGCAGCTCAGACTACTACGAGCAGTACTTC

d_call: NA
j_call: TRBJ2-5
clone_size: many
v_call: TRBV6-5
cdr3_aa: CASSYRMETQYF
cdr3_nt: TGTGCCAGCAGTTACAGGATGGAGACCCAGTACTTC

d_call: TRBD1
j_call: TRBJ2-1
clone_size: many
v_call: TRBV7-3
cdr3_aa: CASSPDRVFGEQFF
cdr3_nt: TGTGCCAGCAGCCCTGACAGGGTCTTCGGTGAGCAGTTCTTC

d_call: NA
j_call: TRBJ2-2
clone_size: many
v_call: TRBV3-1
cdr3_aa: CASTADRPNTGELFF
cdr3_nt: TGTGCCAGCACCGCAGACAGGCCGAACACCGGGGAGCTGTTTTTT

d_call: NA
j_call: TRBJ2-7
clone_size: many
v_call: TRBV7-9
cdr3_aa: CASSKGTYEQYF
cdr3_nt: TGTGCCAGCAGCAAGGGAACCTACGAGCAGTACTTC

d_call: TRBD1
j_call: TRBJ2-7
clone_size: many
v_call: TRBV5-1
cdr3_aa: CASSFGQGGEQYF
cdr3_nt: TGCGCCAGCAGCTTCGGACAGGGCGGGGAGCAGTACTTC

d_call: NA
j_call: TRBJ1-2
clone_size: many
v_call: TRBV5-1
cdr3_aa: CASSLSQGVYGYTF
cdr3_nt: TGCGCCAGCAGCTTGAGTCAGGGAGTCTATGGCTACACCTTC

d_call: TRBD2
j_call: TRBJ2-1
clone_size: many
v_call: TRBV6-2/TRBV6-3
cdr3_aa: CASSSYLAESMNDEQFF
cdr3_nt: TGTGCCAGCAGTTCCTACCTAGCGGAGTCGATGAACGATGAGCAGTTCTTC

d_call: NA
j_call: TRBJ1-4
clone_size: many
v_call: TRBV12-3/TRBV12-4
cdr3_aa: CASTLYGATRTNEKLFF
cdr3_nt: TGTGCCAGCACCCTTTACGGGGCAACGAGGACTAATGAAAAACTGTTTTTT

d_call: NA
j_call: TRBJ1-4
clone_size: many
v_call: TRBV6-5
cdr3_aa: CASKSTGRANEKLFF
cdr3_nt: TGTGCCAGCAAATCAACGGGGAGGGCGAATGAAAAACTGTTTTTT

d_call: NA
j_call: TRBJ1-4
clone_size: many
v_call: TRBV7-2
cdr3_aa: CASSSDPPFEKLFF
cdr3_nt: TGTGCCAGCAGCTCGGACCCCCCCTTTGAAAAACTGTTTTTT

d_call: NA
j_call: TRBJ1-2
clone_size: many
v_call: TRBV18
cdr3_aa: CASSPAHRNYGYTF
cdr3_nt: TGTGCCAGCTCACCCGCCCACAGGAACTATGGCTACACCTTC

d_call: NA
j_call: TRBJ1-1
clone_size: many
v_call: TRBV29-1
cdr3_aa: CSVEDLSGRQGMNTEAFF
cdr3_nt: TGCAGCGTTGAAGATCTGTCAGGCCGCCAGGGAATGAACACTGAAGCTTTCTTT

d_call: TRBD2
j_call: TRBJ2-3
clone_size: many
v_call: TRBV20-1
cdr3_aa: CSAIPTTSGTGNTQYF
cdr3_nt: TGCAGTGCTATTCCCACGACTAGCGGGACTGGGAATACGCAGTATTTT

d_call: NA
j_call: TRBJ1-1
clone_size: many
v_call: TRBV18
cdr3_aa: CASSPDGRVTEAFF
cdr3_nt: TGTGCCAGCTCACCAGATGGCAGGGTCACTGAAGCTTTCTTT

d_call: TRBD2
j_call: TRBJ2-1
clone_size: NA
v_call: TRBV7-8
cdr3_aa: CASSLASRLAGPNEQFF
cdr3_nt: TGTGCCAGCAGCTTAGCCTCTCGACTAGCGGGGCCCAATGAGCAGTTCTTC

d_call: TRBD2
j_call: TRBJ2-3
clone_size: many
v_call: TRBV5-1
cdr3_aa: CASSLLSGGADTQYF
cdr3_nt: TGCGCCAGCAGCTTGCTTAGCGGGGGGGCCGATACGCAGTATTTT

d_call: TRBD1
j_call: TRBJ2-2
clone_size: many
v_call: TRBV3-1
cdr3_aa: CASRSKYRGNTGELFF
cdr3_nt: TGTGCCAGCAGATCCAAGTACAGGGGAAACACCGGGGAGCTGTTTTTT

d_call: TRBD1
j_call: TRBJ2-5
clone_size: many
v_call: TRBV5-1
cdr3_aa: CASSPTGEETQYF
cdr3_nt: TGCGCCAGCAGCCCCACAGGGGAAGAGACCCAGTACTTC

d_call: TRBD1
j_call: TRBJ1-2
clone_size: many
v_call: TRBV20-1
cdr3_aa: CSARGPGQAYGYTF
cdr3_nt: TGCAGTGCTAGAGGTCCGGGACAGGCCTATGGCTACACCTTC

d_call: NA
j_call: TRBJ1-1
clone_size: many
v_call: TRBV6-5
cdr3_aa: CASRGGGNTEAFF
cdr3_nt: TGTGCCAGCAGGGGGGGAGGGAACACTGAAGCTTTCTTT